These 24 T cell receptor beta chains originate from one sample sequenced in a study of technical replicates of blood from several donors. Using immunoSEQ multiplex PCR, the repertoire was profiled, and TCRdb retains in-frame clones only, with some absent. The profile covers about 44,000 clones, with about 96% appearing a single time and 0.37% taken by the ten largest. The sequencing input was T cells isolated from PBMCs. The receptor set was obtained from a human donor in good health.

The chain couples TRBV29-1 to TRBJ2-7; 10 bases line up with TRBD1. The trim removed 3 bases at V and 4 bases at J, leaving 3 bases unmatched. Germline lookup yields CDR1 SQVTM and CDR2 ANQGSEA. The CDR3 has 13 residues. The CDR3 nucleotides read TGCAGCGTTGAGGGACAGGGGATTTACGAGCAGTACTTC. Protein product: CSVEGQGIYEQYF.

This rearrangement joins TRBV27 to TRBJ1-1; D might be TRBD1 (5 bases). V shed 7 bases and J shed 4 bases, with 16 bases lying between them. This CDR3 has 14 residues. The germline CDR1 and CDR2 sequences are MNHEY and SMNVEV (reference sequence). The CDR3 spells CASTHGGFLTEAFF. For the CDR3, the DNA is TGTGCCAGCACTCATGGGGGGTTTCTCACTGAAGCTTTCTTT.

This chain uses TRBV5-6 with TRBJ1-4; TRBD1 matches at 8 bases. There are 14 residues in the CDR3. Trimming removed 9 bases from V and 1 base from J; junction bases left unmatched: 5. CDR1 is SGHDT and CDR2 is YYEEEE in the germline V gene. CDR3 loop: CATTGTGTNEKLFF. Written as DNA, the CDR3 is TGTGCCACCACAGGGACAGGAACTAATGAAAAACTGTTTTTT.

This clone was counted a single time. CDR3 region: CASTGGGKVYEQYF. The CDR3 region has the DNA TGTGCCAGCACGGGGGGAGGGAAAGTCTACGAGCAGTACTTC. This rearrangement joins TRBV28 to TRBJ2-7; 7 bases map to TRBD2. The CDR3 runs 14 residues. Per the germline V gene, CDR1 is MDHEN and CDR2 is SYDVKM. V shed 7 bases and J 3 bases; nucleotides not matched to a gene: 9.

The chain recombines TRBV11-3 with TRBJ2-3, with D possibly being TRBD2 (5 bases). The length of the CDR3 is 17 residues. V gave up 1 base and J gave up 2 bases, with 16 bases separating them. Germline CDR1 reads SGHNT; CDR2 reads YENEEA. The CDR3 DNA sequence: TGTGCCAGCAGCTTAGCGTTCCTAGCCCAACTCACAGATACGCAGTATTTT. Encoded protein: CASSLAFLAQLTDTQYF.

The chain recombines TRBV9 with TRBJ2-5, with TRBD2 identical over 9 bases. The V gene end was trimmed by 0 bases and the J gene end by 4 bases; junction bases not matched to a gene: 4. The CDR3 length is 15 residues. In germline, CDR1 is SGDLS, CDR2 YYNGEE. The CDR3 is CASSVGLAVTETQYF. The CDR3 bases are TGTGCCAGCAGCGTAGGACTAGCGGTTACAGAGACCCAGTACTTC.

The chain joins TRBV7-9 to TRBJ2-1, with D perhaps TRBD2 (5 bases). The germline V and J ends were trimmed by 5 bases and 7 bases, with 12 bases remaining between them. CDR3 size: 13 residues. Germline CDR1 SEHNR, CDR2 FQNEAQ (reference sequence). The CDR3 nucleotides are TGTGCCAGCAGCCCTACTAGAGGAAATGAGCAGTTCTTC. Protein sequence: CASSPTRGNEQFF.

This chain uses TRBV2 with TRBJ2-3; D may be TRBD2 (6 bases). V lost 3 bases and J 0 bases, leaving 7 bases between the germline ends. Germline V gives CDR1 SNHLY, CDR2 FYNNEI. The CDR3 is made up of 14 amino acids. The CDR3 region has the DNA TGTGCCAGCAGTGACGGGGGAAGCACAGATACGCAGTATTTT. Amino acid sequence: CASSDGGSTDTQYF.

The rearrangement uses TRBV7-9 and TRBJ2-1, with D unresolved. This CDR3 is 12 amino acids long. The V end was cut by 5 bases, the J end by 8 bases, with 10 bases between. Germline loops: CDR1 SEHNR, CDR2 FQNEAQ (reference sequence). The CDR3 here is CASSLTVYEQFF. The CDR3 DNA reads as TGTGCCAGCAGCCTAACTGTTTATGAGCAGTTCTTC.

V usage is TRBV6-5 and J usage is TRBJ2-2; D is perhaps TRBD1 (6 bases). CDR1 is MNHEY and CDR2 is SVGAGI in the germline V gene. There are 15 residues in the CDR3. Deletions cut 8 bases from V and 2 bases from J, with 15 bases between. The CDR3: CASRPDRLNTGELFF. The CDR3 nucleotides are TGTGCCAGCCGACCCGACAGGTTAAACACCGGGGAGCTGTTTTTT.

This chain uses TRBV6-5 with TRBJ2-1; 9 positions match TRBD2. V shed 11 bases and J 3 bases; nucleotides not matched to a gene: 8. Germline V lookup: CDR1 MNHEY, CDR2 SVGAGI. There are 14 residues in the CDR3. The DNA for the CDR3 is TGTGCCTCGTCTCCTAGCGGGAACTACAATGAGCAGTTCTTC. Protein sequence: CASSPSGNYNEQFF.

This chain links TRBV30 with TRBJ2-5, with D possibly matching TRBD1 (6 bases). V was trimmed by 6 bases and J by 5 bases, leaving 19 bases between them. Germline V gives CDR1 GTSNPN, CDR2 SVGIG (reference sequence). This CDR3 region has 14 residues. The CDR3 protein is CACNLQGLWETQYF. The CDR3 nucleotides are TGTGCCTGCAACTTACAGGGTTTATGGGAGACCCAGTACTTC.

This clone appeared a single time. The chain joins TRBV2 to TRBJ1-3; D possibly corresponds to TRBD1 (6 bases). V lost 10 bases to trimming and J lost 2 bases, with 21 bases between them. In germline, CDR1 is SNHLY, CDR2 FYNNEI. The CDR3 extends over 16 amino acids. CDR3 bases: TGTGCCAAACTTGAGGCACAGGGAACTACTGGAAACACCATATATTTT. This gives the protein CAKLEAQGTTGNTIYF.

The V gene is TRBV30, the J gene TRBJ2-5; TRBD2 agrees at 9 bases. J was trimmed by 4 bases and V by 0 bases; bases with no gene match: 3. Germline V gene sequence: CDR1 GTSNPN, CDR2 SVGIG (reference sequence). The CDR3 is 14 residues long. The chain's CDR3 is CAWSVFSGRETQYF. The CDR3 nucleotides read TGTGCCTGGAGTGTGTTTAGCGGGAGAGAGACCCAGTACTTC.

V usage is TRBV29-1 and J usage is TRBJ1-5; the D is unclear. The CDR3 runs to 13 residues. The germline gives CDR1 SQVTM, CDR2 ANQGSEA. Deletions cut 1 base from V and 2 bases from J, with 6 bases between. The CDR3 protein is CSVEAGGNQPQHF. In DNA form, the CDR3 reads TGCAGCGTTGAAGCCGGGGGCAATCAGCCCCAGCATTTT.

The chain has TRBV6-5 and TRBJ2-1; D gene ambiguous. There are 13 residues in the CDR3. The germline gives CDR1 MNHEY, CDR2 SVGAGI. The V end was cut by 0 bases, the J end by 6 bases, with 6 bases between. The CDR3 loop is CASSYSLGNEQFF. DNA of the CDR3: TGTGCCAGCAGTTACTCCCTAGGCAATGAGCAGTTCTTC.

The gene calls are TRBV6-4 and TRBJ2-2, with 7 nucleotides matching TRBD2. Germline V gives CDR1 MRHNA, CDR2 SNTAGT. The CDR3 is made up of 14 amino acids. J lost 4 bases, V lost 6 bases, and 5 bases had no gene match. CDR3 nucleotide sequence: TGTGCCAGCAGCCCTAGCGGAACCACCGGGGAGCTGTTTTTT. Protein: CASSPSGTTGELFF.

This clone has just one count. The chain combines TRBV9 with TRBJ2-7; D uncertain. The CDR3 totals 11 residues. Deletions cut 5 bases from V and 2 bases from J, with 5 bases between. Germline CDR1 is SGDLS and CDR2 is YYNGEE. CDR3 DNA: TGTGCCAGCAGTCGAGCCTACGAGCAGTACTTC. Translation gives CASSRAYEQYF.

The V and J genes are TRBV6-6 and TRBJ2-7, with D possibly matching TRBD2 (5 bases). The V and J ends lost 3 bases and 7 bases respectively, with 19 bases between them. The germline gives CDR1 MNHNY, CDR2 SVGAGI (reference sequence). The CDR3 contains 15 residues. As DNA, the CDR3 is TGTGCCAGCAGTTATGGGAGAGGGTTGGTTGGGGAGCAGTACTTC. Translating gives CASSYGRGLVGEQYF.

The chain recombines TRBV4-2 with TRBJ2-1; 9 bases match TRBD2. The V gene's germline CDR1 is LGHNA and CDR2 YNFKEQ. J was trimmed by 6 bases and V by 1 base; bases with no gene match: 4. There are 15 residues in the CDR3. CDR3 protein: CASSQGLADLNEQFF. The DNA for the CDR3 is TGTGCCAGCAGCCAAGGACTAGCGGATCTCAATGAGCAGTTCTTC.

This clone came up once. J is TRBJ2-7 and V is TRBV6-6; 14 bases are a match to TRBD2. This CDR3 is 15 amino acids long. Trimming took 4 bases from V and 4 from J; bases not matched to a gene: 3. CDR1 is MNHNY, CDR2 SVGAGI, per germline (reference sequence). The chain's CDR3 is CASSLGTSGSYEQYF. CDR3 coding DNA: TGTGCCAGCAGTTTGGGGACTAGCGGGAGTTACGAGCAGTACTTC.

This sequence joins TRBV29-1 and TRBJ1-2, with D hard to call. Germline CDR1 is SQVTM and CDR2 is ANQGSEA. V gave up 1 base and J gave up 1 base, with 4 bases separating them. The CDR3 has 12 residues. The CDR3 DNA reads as TGCAGCGTTGAAGGAGATAACTATGGCTACACCTTC. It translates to CSVEGDNYGYTF.

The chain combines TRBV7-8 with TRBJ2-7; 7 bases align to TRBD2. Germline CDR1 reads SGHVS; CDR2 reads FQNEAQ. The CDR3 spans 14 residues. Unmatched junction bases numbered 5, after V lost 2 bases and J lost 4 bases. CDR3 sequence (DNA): TGTGCCAGCAGCTTACTAAGCGGGACTTACGAGCAGTACTTC. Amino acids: CASSLLSGTYEQYF.

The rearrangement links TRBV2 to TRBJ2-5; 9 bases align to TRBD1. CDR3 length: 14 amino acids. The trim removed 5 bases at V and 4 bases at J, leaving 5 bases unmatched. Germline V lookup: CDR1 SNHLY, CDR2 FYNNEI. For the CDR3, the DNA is TGTGCCAGCAGTCGCCGACAGGGGGGAGAGACCCAGTACTTC. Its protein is CASSRRQGGETQYF.